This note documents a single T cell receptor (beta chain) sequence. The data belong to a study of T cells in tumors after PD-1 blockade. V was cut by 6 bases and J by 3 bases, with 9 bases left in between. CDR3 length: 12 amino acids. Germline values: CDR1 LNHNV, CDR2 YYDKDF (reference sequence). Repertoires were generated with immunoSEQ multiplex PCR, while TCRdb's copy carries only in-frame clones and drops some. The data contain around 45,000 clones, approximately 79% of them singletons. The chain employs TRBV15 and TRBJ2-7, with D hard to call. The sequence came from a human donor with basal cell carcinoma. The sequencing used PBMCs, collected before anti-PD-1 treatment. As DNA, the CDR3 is TGTGCCACCAGTCCTACTGGCTACGAGCAGTACTTC. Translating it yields CATSPTGYEQYF. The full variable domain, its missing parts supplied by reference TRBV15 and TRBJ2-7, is DAMVIQNPRYQVTQFGKPVTLSCSQTLNHNVMYWYQQKSSQAPKLLFHYYDKDFNNEADTPDNFQSRRPNTSFCFLDIRSPGLGDTAMYLCATSPTGYEQYFGPGTRLTVT.